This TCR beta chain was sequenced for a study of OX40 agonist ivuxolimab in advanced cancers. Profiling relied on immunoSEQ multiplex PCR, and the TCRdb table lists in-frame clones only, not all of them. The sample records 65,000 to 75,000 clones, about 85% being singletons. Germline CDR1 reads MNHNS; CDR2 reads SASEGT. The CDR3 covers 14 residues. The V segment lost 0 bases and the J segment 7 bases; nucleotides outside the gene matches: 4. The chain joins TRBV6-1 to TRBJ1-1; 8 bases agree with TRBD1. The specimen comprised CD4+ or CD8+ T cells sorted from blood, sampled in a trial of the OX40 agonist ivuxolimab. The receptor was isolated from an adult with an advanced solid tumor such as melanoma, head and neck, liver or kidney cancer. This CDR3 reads CASSEATGVNEAFF. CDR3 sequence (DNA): TGTGCCAGCAGTGAAGCGACAGGGGTGAATGAAGCTTTCTTT.